One and the same sample provided the 16 T cell receptor beta chains below, sequenced in a study of PD-L1 blockade in urothelial cancer. This table comes from immunoSEQ multiplex PCR, and its TCRdb copy is limited to in-frame clones, with some not included. The table includes under 70,000 clones, approximately 91% detected once. Time point reported: peripheral blood 6 weeks after treatment start. Specimen: PBMCs, collected around atezolizumab (anti-PD-L1) treatment. The receptors here all came from a man aged 55-75 years with urothelial cancer.

V and J are TRBV25-1 and TRBJ2-4; D might be TRBD1 (5 bases). This CDR3 has 15 amino acids. V was cut by 4 bases and J by 3 bases, with 13 bases left in between. The germline V gene has CDR1 MGHDK and CDR2 SYGVNS. CDR3: CASSVPQGFKNIQYF. The CDR3 region has the DNA TGTGCCAGCAGTGTCCCCCAGGGATTCAAAAACATTCAGTACTTC.

This clone was counted a single time. The chain links TRBV6-5 to TRBJ2-7; D may be TRBD2 (5 bases). The germline gives CDR1 MNHEY, CDR2 SVGAGI. V was shortened by 5 bases and J by 2 bases, with 10 bases between the two germline ends. The CDR3 totals 13 residues. Written as DNA, the CDR3 is TGTGCCAGCAGTGGAGCGGCTACCTACGAGCAGTACTTC. Translating gives CASSGAATYEQYF.

This clone was counted a few times. The chain has TRBV2 and TRBJ1-2, with a possible D match to TRBD1 (5 bases). Germline CDR1 and CDR2: SNHLY and FYNNEI. This CDR3 contains 11 residues. The ends were cut back, 5 bases at V and 7 bases at J, with 8 bases in the middle. CDR3 DNA: TGTGCCAGCAGTTCTAGGGGTGGCTACACCTTC. This sequence encodes CASSSRGGYTF.

The V gene is TRBV5-1, the J gene TRBJ1-4; no reliable D call. This CDR3 has 14 amino acids. Trimming pared 7 bases from V and 3 bases from J, leaving 13 bases between. Germline V gene lookup returns CDR1 SGHRS and CDR2 YFSETQ. Here the CDR3 reads CASAREAANEKLFF. In DNA, the CDR3 is TGCGCCAGCGCCCGGGAGGCAGCTAATGAAAAACTGTTTTTT.

The chain joins TRBV29-1 to TRBJ2-7; D might be TRBD2 (7 bases). Germline V gene sequence: CDR1 SQVTM, CDR2 ANQGSEA. The length of the CDR3 is 14 residues. Trimming took off 8 bases at V and 5 bases at J, with 22 bases between the two ends. In DNA, the CDR3 is TGCAGCTTTGGAGGGGGGGGCGCATCGGACGAGCAGTACTTC. This sequence encodes CSFGGGGASDEQYF.

The V gene is TRBV4-2, the J gene TRBJ1-2; TRBD1 agrees at 7 bases. The CDR3 totals 15 residues. Trimming took 3 bases from V and 5 from J; bases not matched to a gene: 9. Germline-derived CDR1 and CDR2 are LGHNA and YNFKEQ. The CDR3 coding sequence is TGTGCCAGCAGCCAGAGACAGGGCTTGGAATATGGCTACACCTTC. It codes for CASSQRQGLEYGYTF.

The V and J genes are TRBV11-2 and TRBJ2-5; possible D gene TRBD2, 6 bases. Germline V CDR1 and CDR2: SGHAT, FQNNGV. With 5 bases removed from V and 1 base from J, the gap between germline ends came to 14 bases. The CDR3 covers 15 residues. The CDR3 region has the DNA TGTGCCAGCAGCCAGGGACTGGCCGCCCAAGAGACCCAGTACTTC. Its protein product is CASSQGLAAQETQYF.

This rearrangement joins TRBV4-1 to TRBJ1-2, with a possible D match to TRBD1 (5 bases). V gave up 11 bases and J gave up 4 bases, with 14 bases separating them. The germline gives CDR1 MGHRA, CDR2 YSYEKL. This CDR3 contains 12 residues. CDR3 region: CAEAGGTYGYTF. The CDR3 DNA is TGCGCCGAGGCGGGGGGGACCTATGGCTACACCTTC.

The chain recombines TRBV25-1 with TRBJ2-3; 7 bases align to TRBD2. The germline V gene has CDR1 MGHDK and CDR2 SYGVNS. The CDR3 extends over 16 amino acids. Germline trimming cut 2 bases from V and 2 bases from J; bases unmatched to any gene: 7. The CDR3 DNA sequence: TGTGCCAGCAGTGAAGGGGGGGACGGGCACACAGATACGCAGTATTTT. Encoded protein: CASSEGGDGHTDTQYF.

This clone was observed a single time. The chain couples TRBV6-1 to TRBJ1-6, with no clear D. CDR1 is MNHNS and CDR2 is SASEGT in the germline V gene. The CDR3 has 13 residues. V dropped 7 bases and J dropped 0 bases, with 4 bases sitting between them. The CDR3 loop reads CASTSSYNSPLHF. In DNA form, the CDR3 reads TGTGCCAGCACGAGCTCCTATAATTCACCCCTCCACTTT.

The rearrangement joins TRBV6-4 to TRBJ2-3; the match to TRBD2 covers 10 bases. The V gene end was trimmed by 8 bases and the J gene end by 6 bases; junction bases not matched to a gene: 5. From germline, CDR1 is MRHNA and CDR2 SNTAGT. The CDR3 covers 13 residues. The CDR3 DNA is TGTGCCAGCGGGGCTAGCGGGAGTGATACGCAGTATTTT. Residues: CASGASGSDTQYF.

The CDR3 sequence: CASSLGLAGSYNEQFF. The CDR3 bases are TGCGCCAGCAGCTTGGGGCTAGCGGGGTCGTACAATGAGCAGTTCTTC. V gene TRBV5-1 combines with J gene TRBJ2-1; 9 nucleotides agree with TRBD2. This CDR3 is 16 amino acids long. The V segment lost 0 bases and the J segment 4 bases; nucleotides outside the gene matches: 5. The germline V gene has CDR1 SGHRS and CDR2 YFSETQ. The whole variable domain, remainder taken from reference TRBV5-1 and TRBJ2-1, is KAGVTQTPRYLIKTRGQQVTLSCSPISGHRSVSWYQQTPGQGLQFLFEYFSETQRNKGNFPGRFSGRQFSNSRSEMNVSTLELGDSALYLCASSLGLAGSYNEQFFGPGTRLTVL.

The chain combines TRBV11-1 with TRBJ2-5; 7 positions agree with TRBD2. The ends lost 7 bases at V and 3 bases at J; junction bases unmatched: 2. CDR3 length: 12 amino acids. Germline CDR1 is SGHAT and CDR2 is FQDESV (reference sequence). CDR3 region: CASKSGEETQYF. CDR3 bases: TGTGCCAGCAAAAGCGGGGAAGAGACCCAGTACTTC.

The rearrangement joins TRBV30 to TRBJ1-3, with 10 bases lining up with TRBD1. V lost 2 bases to trimming and J lost 1 base; unmatched junction nucleotides: 8. CDR3 size: 17 residues. Germline loops: CDR1 GTSNPN, CDR2 SVGIG (reference sequence). The CDR3 nucleotides are TGTGCCTGGAGTTCTCCAGGACAGGGGGAATCTGGAAACACCATATATTTT. This translates into CAWSSPGQGESGNTIYF.

The rearrangement links TRBV28 to TRBJ2-7; 8 bases match TRBD1. CDR3 length equals 14 residues. The V gene end was trimmed by 2 bases and the J gene end by 4 bases; junction bases not matched to a gene: 4. CDR1 MDHEN and CDR2 SYDVKM come from the germline V gene. Here the CDR3 reads CASSLPGQGYEQYF. The CDR3 DNA reads TGTGCCAGCAGTTTACCCGGACAGGGATACGAGCAGTACTTC.

A single count supports this clone. The V and J genes are TRBV4-2 and TRBJ2-3, with TRBD1 identical over 10 bases. The CDR3 is 16 amino acids. V lost 3 bases, J lost 4 bases, and 7 bases stayed unmatched. Germline lookup yields CDR1 LGHNA and CDR2 YNFKEQ. CDR3 in DNA: TGTGCCAGCAGCCAGGGACAGGGGTCAAGATCAGATACGCAGTATTTT. Translating it yields CASSQGQGSRSDTQYF.